This record concerns one TCR beta chain sequence. The data originate from a study of T cell clones after liver transplantation. On the study more broadly: TCRbeta sequencing after a pre-transplant mixed lymphocyte reaction identified graft-donor-reactive clones, later tracked in post-transplant blood. Three of the eight recipients were HCV-positive; the rest had non-autoimmune, non-viral transplant indications.

CD3+CD4+ and CD3+CD8+ cells were FACS-sorted from thawed unstimulated PBMCs. Only in-frame clones appear in the TCRdb table, and some are missing; sequencing was by immunoSEQ multiplex PCR. This table holds tens of thousands of clones, about 88% found once. The material sequenced was CD4+ T cells from blood, taken before liver transplant. The TCR comes from a human donor who received a liver transplant.

The CDR3 loop reads CASSVGREDGYTF. For the CDR3, the DNA is TGTGCCAGCAGTGTTGGCAGGGAGGATGGCTACACCTTC. The rearrangement uses TRBV2 and TRBJ1-2; D is perhaps TRBD1 (5 bases). The germline V gene has CDR1 SNHLY and CDR2 FYNNEI. CDR3 length: 13 amino acids. V lost 4 bases and J lost 6, with 12 bases in between.